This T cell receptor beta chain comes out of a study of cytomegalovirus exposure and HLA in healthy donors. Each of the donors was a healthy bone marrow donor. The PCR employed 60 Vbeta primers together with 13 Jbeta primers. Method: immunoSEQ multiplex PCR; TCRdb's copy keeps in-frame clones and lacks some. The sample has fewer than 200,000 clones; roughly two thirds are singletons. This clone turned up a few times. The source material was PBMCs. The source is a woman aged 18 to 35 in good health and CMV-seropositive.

In nucleotides, the CDR3 is TGTGCCAGCAGTTTAAGGACATCCCTCCGAGTTGCAACTAATGAAAAACTGTTTTTT. This codes for CASSLRTSLRVATNEKLFF. The gene calls are TRBV28 and TRBJ1-4; TRBD1 might be the D (5 bases). Germline CDR1 and CDR2: MDHEN and SYDVKM. V lost 2 bases to trimming and J lost 0 bases, with 19 bases between them. There are 19 residues in the CDR3.